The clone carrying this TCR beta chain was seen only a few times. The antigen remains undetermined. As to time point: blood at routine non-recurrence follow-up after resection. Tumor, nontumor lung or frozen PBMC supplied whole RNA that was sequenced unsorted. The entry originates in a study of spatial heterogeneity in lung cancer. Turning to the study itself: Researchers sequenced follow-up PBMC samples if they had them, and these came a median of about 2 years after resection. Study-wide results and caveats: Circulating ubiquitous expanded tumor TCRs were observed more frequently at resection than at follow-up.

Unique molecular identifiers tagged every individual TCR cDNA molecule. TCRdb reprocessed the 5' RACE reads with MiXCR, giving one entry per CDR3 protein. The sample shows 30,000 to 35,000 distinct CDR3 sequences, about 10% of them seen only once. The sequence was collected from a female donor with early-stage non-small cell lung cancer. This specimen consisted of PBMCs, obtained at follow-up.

This chain's CDR3 is CASSEGGTGANVLTF. The CDR3 DNA follows: TGTGCCAGTAGTGAAGGGGGGACTGGGGCCAACGTCCTGACTTTC. The rearrangement joins TRBV19 to TRBJ2-6; D possibly uses TRBD1 or TRBD2 (6 bases each). CDR3 length: 15 amino acids. The V and J ends lost 5 bases and 2 bases respectively, with 10 bases between them. Germline V gene sequence: CDR1 LNHDA, CDR2 SQIVND (reference sequence).